The source of this TCR beta chain is a study of shared clonotypes between healthy human individuals. Profiling relied on immunoSEQ multiplex PCR, and the TCRdb table lists in-frame clones only, not all of them. The data contain some 1,100,000 clones, around 78% of them singletons. Both subsets, CD45RA+ naive and CD45RA-negative memory, were split from the CD4+ cells. The CDR3 runs to 14 residues. Germline values: CDR1 SGHNT, CDR2 YYREEE (reference sequence). Trimming removed 3 bases from V and 5 bases from J, with 15 bases in between. This clone has at least ten counts. Its antigen is unidentified. Study-wide results and limits: Despite large depth, sorted-subset datasets appeared incompletely sequenced. Shared across a handful of donors were around 5% of the naive CD4 clonotypes.

The chain combines TRBV5-4 with TRBJ2-7; D might be TRBD2 (6 bases). Material: memory CD4+ T cells from PBMCs. Documented subset: CD45RA-negative fraction. This clonotype was obtained from a man aged 18 to 29 in good health. Some clones in this sample may be carry-over from other donors' samples. Written as DNA, the CDR3 is TGTGCCAGCAGCTCTCTGGGGGAGCGGGACGAGCAGTACTTC. Translation gives CASSSLGERDEQYF.